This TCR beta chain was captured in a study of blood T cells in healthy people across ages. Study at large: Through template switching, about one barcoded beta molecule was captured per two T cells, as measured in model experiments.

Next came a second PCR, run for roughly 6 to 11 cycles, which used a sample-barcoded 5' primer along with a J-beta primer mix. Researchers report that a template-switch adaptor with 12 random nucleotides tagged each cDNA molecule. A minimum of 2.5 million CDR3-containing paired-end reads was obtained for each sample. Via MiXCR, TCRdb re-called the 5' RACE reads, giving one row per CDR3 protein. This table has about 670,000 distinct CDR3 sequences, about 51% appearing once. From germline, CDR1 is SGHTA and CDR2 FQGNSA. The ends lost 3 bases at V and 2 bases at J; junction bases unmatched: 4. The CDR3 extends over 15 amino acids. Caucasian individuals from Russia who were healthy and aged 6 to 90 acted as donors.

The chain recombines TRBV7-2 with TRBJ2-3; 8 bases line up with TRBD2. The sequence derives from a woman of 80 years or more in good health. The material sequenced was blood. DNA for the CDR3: TGTGCCAGCAGCTTCAGCGGGGGCAACACAGATACGCAGTATTTT. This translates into CASSFSGGNTDTQYF.